This TCR beta chain was identified in a study of beta chain features in type 1 diabetes listed by TCRdb under 2018. Background on the whole study: Mean age, gender distribution, total cell number and subset yield did not differ between patients and healthy donors. Regulatory and stem cell-like memory subsets were obtained from only 8 patients and about 8 healthy donors, while naive and central memory subsets were obtained from all 28 donors. A total of 100 million to 110 million sorted cells were examined across all samples, and a strong correlation was observed between cell number per subset and RNA yield. In the study, recently diagnosed type 1 diabetes patients and matched healthy donors were compared on the TCRB repertoires of their sorted circulating CD4+ T cell subsets.

This clone was seen more than once but under ten times. The target of this receptor is not known. No quality values exist for individual bases; no much larger clone is one base distant. All of the isolated RNA was reverse transcribed with the High Capacity cDNA Reverse Transcription Kit, so expressed TCRB transcripts were sequenced. Deep immunoSEQ sequencing was applied to naive, central memory and regulatory T cell samples, giving an average of about 3.4 million total reads per sample. Sorted cells were lysed in RLT buffer and RNA was extracted with DNase-treated RNeasy Micro or Mini kits, depending on cell number. Each cell subset was processed on its own to prevent cross-contamination, while patient and healthy donor samples were processed together. The immunoSEQ multiplex PCR was used to amplify TCRB sequences from cDNA, generating 87-bp fragments that spanned the CDR3 region. The amplicons were sequenced using the Illumina HiSeq platform. The authors' pipeline ran thus. PCR bias was computationally corrected using synthetic template baselines, reads within Hamming distance 2 were collapsed, and singletons that could not be merged were discarded. Reads were aligned to IMGT to assign V, D and J genes, CDR3 length, and insertions or deletions at six rearrangement sites. Within each subset, clonotype counts were normalized to sorted cell number, after which true diversity and Gini coefficients were computed with the tcR R package. Repertoire sharing was quantified using the overlap coefficient calculated on TCRB nucleotide sequences. Out-of-frame TCRB sequences from naive cells were analyzed to stand in for the pre-selection repertoire. Held by TCRdb, this immuneACCESS table contains in-frame sequences only and omits some clones. Under half of the omission traces to an unresolved V gene where checked; the cause of the rest is unknown. The DNA was the basis for D and trimming; V, J and clone size are from that table. Counted in this sample were approximately 270,000 clones; 14% of them appeared once. The top ten constitute about 0.016% of the sample.

Sequences SGHNT (CDR1) and YENEEA (CDR2) are obtained from the germline V gene. The CDR3, cysteine through phenylalanine, is 13 amino acids long. Only the CDR3 DNA is retained, 39 bases long and in frame from the first base. The junction carries 6 bases between V and J, which are trimmed by 1 base and 4 bases respectively. On the study overall, not on this receptor specifically: A moderate but significant shortening of TCRB CDR3 length was observed in type 1 diabetes patients in all four CD4+ subsets. The naive, central memory and regulatory TCRB repertoires appeared to resemble one another more closely among patients than among healthy donors. Because cDNA was sequenced instead of genomic DNA, highly expressing activated cells could be over-represented, though the groups showed no difference in activation or CD3 levels. PCR might favor shorter templates, but patient and control samples were amplified and corrected together, so any skew would affect both groups equally. Fewer insertions and more nucleotide deletions at VDJ recombination sites were observed in patients with type 1 diabetes, implying thymic rearrangement abnormalities. Because the HLA sub-analyses included only small numbers of individuals, any influence of HLA type on TCRB rearrangement was left unresolved.

Each donor gave one peripheral blood draw, roughly 0.11 L on average, collected into heparinised tubes. Using a panel that included CD45RO, CCR7, CD25, CD127, CD95 and CD27, naive, central memory, regulatory and stem cell-like memory CD4+ T cells were sorted on a BD FACSAria II. All sorted populations exceeded 95% purity. Right away, PBMCs were isolated by Lymphoprep density gradient centrifugation and were stained directly, with no culture step. So that batch effects would be minimized, each experiment stained and sorted samples in pairs, pairing one healthy donor with one patient. The specimen sequenced was naive CD4+ T cells from blood. Reading the label with the study, this specimen's cell subset or site is: true naive CD4+ T cells. The sequence came from a man younger than 45 with type 1 diabetes. Recombination linked TRBV11-3 to TRBJ2-3; the D gene cannot be resolved reliably. The DNA is as follows: TGTGCCAGCAGCTTAGCCCGAGCAGATACGCAGTATTTT. It is translated as CASSLARADTQYF.